This T cell receptor (beta chain) appears in the sequencing data of a study of blood T cell repertoires in COVID-19. TCRdb's copy holds only in-frame clones and misses some; the assay was immunoSEQ multiplex PCR. The data show around 52,000 clones, around four fifths seen once. The V gene's germline CDR1 is SNHLY and CDR2 FYNNEI. J was trimmed by 7 bases and V by 2 bases; bases with no gene match: 1. CDR3 length: 14 residues. This sequence originates from a human donor in a cohort sampled during active COVID-19. The rearrangement joins TRBV2 to TRBJ1-6, with 8 bases matching TRBD1. The sample was peripheral blood. CDR3 DNA sequence: TGTGCCAGCAGTGAACAGGGGGCGAATTCACCCCTCCACTTT. Translated: CASSEQGANSPLHF. Supplemented by reference TRBV2 and TRBJ1-6, the full variable domain reads EPEVTQTPSHQVTQMGQEVILRCVPISNHLYFYWYRQILGQKVEFLVSFYNNEISEKSEIFDDQFSVERPDGSNFTLKIRSTKLEDSAMYFCASSEQGANSPLHFGNGTRLTVT.